One T cell receptor beta chain is described in this entry. The CDR3 runs to 13 residues. This specimen belongs to a study of T cells expressing NK-cell markers. For the study at large: Repertoire data for TCR beta were derived from sorted T cells (CD3+CD56+NKG2C+, CD3+CD56+NKG2C- and CD3+CD56-NKG2C+).

As the method of synthesis, 5'RACE template switching with UMIs yielded TCR beta cDNA. TCRdb re-called the 5' RACE reads and shows each CDR3 protein once, DNA omitted. The data include roughly 420,000 distinct CDR3 sequences; the top ten clones carry 7.3%. The sequence was collected from a woman between 18 and 70 years old in good health. The V and J genes are TRBV12-3 or TRBV12-4 and TRBJ2-2. Material for sequencing was blood T cells: a sorted CD56 or NKG2C T cell subset, CD4+ or CD8+ T cells, or bulk PBMC T cells (not recorded which). CDR3 sequence reads: CASSFEGSGELFF.